These 30 T cell receptor beta chains were sequenced from one sample in a study of PD-1 blockade in classical Hodgkin lymphoma. As for time point: newly diagnosed, previously untreated cHL patient sample. Data came from immunoSEQ multiplex PCR; TCRdb stores just in-frame clones and leaves some out. This table has 45,000 or so clones, roughly 90% appearing once. Sequencing used peripheral blood mononuclear cells (PBMCs). The receptors originated from a human donor with classical Hodgkin lymphoma.

This chain joins TRBV10-2 and TRBJ2-5, with a weak D call TRBD1 (6 bases). Germline V gives CDR1 WSHSY, CDR2 SAAADI. This CDR3 has 15 amino acids. V gave up 6 bases and J gave up 4 bases, with 18 bases separating them. The CDR3 spells CASRSGTSWGETQYF. The CDR3 DNA sequence: TGCGCCAGCAGATCCGGGACATCCTGGGGAGAGACCCAGTACTTC.

This chain joins TRBV19 and TRBJ2-5; D unclear. Germline V CDR1 and CDR2: LNHDA, SQIVND (reference sequence). This CDR3 has 20 residues. V lost 1 base and J 2 bases, leaving 26 bases between the germline ends. The CDR3 DNA reads as TGTGCCAGTAGTATAGGTCTTGACGCGCTCGTACCAAATAGGCAAGAGACCCAGTACTTC. Translating it yields CASSIGLDALVPNRQETQYF.

The chain uses TRBV29-1 and TRBJ1-1, with 8 bases that match TRBD1. Germline V gives CDR1 SQVTM, CDR2 ANQGSEA. Germline trimming cut 5 bases from V and 4 bases from J; bases unmatched to any gene: 9. This CDR3 spans 14 amino acids. CDR3 in DNA: TGCAGCGTTTGGACAAGAACAGGGGGCACTGAAGCTTTCTTT. Amino acid sequence: CSVWTRTGGTEAFF. The full variable domain, completed using reference TRBV29-1 and TRBJ1-1, is SAVISQKPSRDICQRGTSLTIQCQVDSQVTMMFWYRQQPGQSLTLIATANQGSEATYESGFVIDKFPISRPNLTFSTLTVSNMSPEDSSIYLCSVWTRTGGTEAFFGQGTRLTVV.

This clone was detected only a few times. This sequence joins TRBV18 and TRBJ1-3; 8 bases are a match to TRBD1. CDR1 and CDR2 from the germline V gene are KGHSH and LQKENI. V was clipped by 3 bases and J by 0 bases; unmatched bases: 1. The CDR3 length is 15 residues. CDR3 nucleotide sequence: TGTGCCAGCTCACCGGGACAGGTCTCTGGAAACACCATATATTTT. It encodes CASSPGQVSGNTIYF.

The chain employs TRBV28 and TRBJ1-2; 11 bases match TRBD1. The V gene's germline CDR1 is MDHEN and CDR2 SYDVKM. The CDR3 is 14 residues long. The V segment lost 8 bases and the J segment 5 bases; nucleotides outside the gene matches: 7. The CDR3 loop reads CASARTGGRYGYTF. CDR3 coding DNA: TGTGCCAGCGCCAGGACAGGGGGCCGGTATGGCTACACCTTC.

J is TRBJ2-3 and V is TRBV28; D is uncertain. The CDR3 is 14 amino acids. The V gene lost 10 bases and the J gene lost 4 bases, with 18 bases spanning the gap. Germline CDR1 MDHEN, CDR2 SYDVKM. CDR3 nucleotides: TGTGCCACCCATAACCTCGCGCTCGCAGATACGCAGTATTTT. Its protein is CATHNLALADTQYF.

The J gene is TRBJ2-3, the V gene TRBV27; 7 nucleotides line up with TRBD1. The CDR3 spans 17 residues. Germline CDR1 is MNHEY and CDR2 is SMNVEV (reference sequence). V shed 3 bases, J shed 4 bases, and the junction held 13 bases outside the gene matches. In DNA, the CDR3 is TGTGCCAGCAGTTTCACGATGACAGGGTATGGTTCAGATACGCAGTATTTT. It encodes CASSFTMTGYGSDTQYF.

On this clone: This CDR3 is also generated by other DNA sequences in the sample. The chain has TRBV19 and TRBJ2-1; D is uncertain. The CDR3 contains 11 residues. V was clipped by 3 bases and J by 7 bases, with 4 bases between them. The germline V gene encodes CDR1 LNHDA and CDR2 SQIVND (reference sequence). The DNA for the CDR3 is TGTGCCAGTAGTATTGGGAATGAGCAGTTCTTC. Amino acids: CASSIGNEQFF. The full variable domain, with the rest looked up from reference TRBV19 and TRBJ2-1, is DGGITQSPKYLFRKEGQNVTLSCEQNLNHDAMYWYRQDPGQGLRLIYYSQIVNDFQKGDIAEGYSVSREKKESFPLTVTSAQKNPTAFYLCASSIGNEQFFGPGTRLTVL.

This clone appeared once. V gene TRBV9 combines with J gene TRBJ1-1, with D hard to call. Looked up from germline, CDR1 is SGDLS and CDR2 is YYNGEE. Deletions cut 3 bases from V and 6 bases from J, with 15 bases between. The CDR3 loop spans 14 amino acids. The CDR3 spells CASSAPERVAEAFF. The CDR3 DNA reads TGTGCCAGCAGCGCACCCGAGAGGGTAGCTGAAGCTTTCTTT.

V and J are TRBV7-9 and TRBJ2-2, with D tentatively TRBD1 (5 bases). The CDR3 is made up of 13 amino acids. Germline assignment: CDR1 SEHNR and CDR2 FQNEAQ (reference sequence). The V and J ends lost 10 bases and 2 bases respectively, with 11 bases between them. CDR3 amino acids: CATLGPNTGELFF. The CDR3 nucleotides are TGTGCCACCCTGGGGCCAAACACCGGGGAGCTGTTTTTT.

The chain is built from TRBV15 and TRBJ1-4; 7 nucleotides agree with TRBD1. Germline V lookup: CDR1 LNHNV, CDR2 YYDKDF (reference sequence). The V gene end was trimmed by 4 bases and the J gene end by 9 bases; junction bases not matched to a gene: 11. The CDR3 loop spans 15 amino acids. This CDR3 reads CATSIGGTAGQKLFF. Written as DNA, the CDR3 is TGTGCCACCAGCATCGGCGGGACAGCCGGGCAAAAACTGTTTTTT.

This sequence joins TRBV28 and TRBJ1-5; possibly TRBD1 for D (5 bases). Trimming removed 2 bases at V and 3 bases at J, with 11 bases between. The CDR3 contains 15 residues. From germline, CDR1 is MDHEN and CDR2 SYDVKM. The CDR3 nucleotides are TGTGCCAGCAGTTTAAACCAGGGTATCAATCAGCCCCAGCATTTT. Translating it yields CASSLNQGINQPQHF.

The V and J genes are TRBV25-1 and TRBJ2-1, with 11 bases matching TRBD2. CDR1 is MGHDK and CDR2 is SYGVNS in the germline V gene. Trimming cost V 4 bases and J 5 bases; bases outside gene matches: 7. The CDR3 is 16 amino acids. The CDR3 region is CASSAPGLAVNNEQFF. CDR3 sequence (DNA): TGTGCCAGCAGTGCGCCGGGACTAGCGGTTAACAATGAGCAGTTCTTC. Variable domain in full (rest from reference TRBV25-1 and TRBJ2-1): EADIYQTPRYLVIGTGKKITLECSQTMGHDKMYWYQQDPGMELHLIHYSYGVNSTEKGDLSSESTVSRIRTEHFPLTLESARPSHTSQYLCASSAPGLAVNNEQFFGPGTRLTVL.

This chain joins TRBV27 and TRBJ2-2; TRBD2 is a possible D gene (5 bases). Per the germline V gene, CDR1 is MNHEY and CDR2 is SMNVEV (reference sequence). The CDR3 has 17 amino acids. V shed 2 bases and J shed 0 bases, with 13 bases lying between them. As DNA, the CDR3 is TGTGCCAGCAGTTTAGATTGGAGGCCGGCGAACACCGGGGAGCTGTTTTTT. Residues: CASSLDWRPANTGELFF.

This clone was detected a few times. The gene calls are TRBV27 and TRBJ1-2; D may be TRBD1 (6 bases). V was cut by 4 bases and J by 5 bases, with 14 bases left in between. From germline, CDR1 is MNHEY and CDR2 SMNVEV (reference sequence). This CDR3 is built from 14 residues. CDR3 coding DNA: TGTGCCAGCAGTTCTCAGGGGACCGGGTATGGCTACACCTTC. Encoded protein: CASSSQGTGYGYTF.

The chain has TRBV15 and TRBJ2-3; no clear D. The CDR3 is made up of 12 amino acids. V gave up 0 bases and J gave up 7 bases, with 5 bases separating them. The germline V gene encodes CDR1 LNHNV and CDR2 YYDKDF (reference sequence). CDR3 sequence: CATSRDFYTQYF. CDR3 sequence (DNA): TGTGCCACCAGCAGAGACTTTTATACGCAGTATTTT. The whole variable domain, remainder taken from reference TRBV15 and TRBJ2-3, is DAMVIQNPRYQVTQFGKPVTLSCSQTLNHNVMYWYQQKSSQAPKLLFHYYDKDFNNEADTPDNFQSRRPNTSFCFLDIRSPGLGDTAMYLCATSRDFYTQYFGPGTRLTVL.

There are a few counts of this clone. The chain carries TRBV5-4 and TRBJ2-5; possibly TRBD2 for D (5 bases). The CDR3 is 13 amino acids. The V gene lost 4 bases and the J gene lost 5 bases, with 12 bases spanning the gap. The germline V gene has CDR1 SGHNT and CDR2 YYREEE (reference sequence). The CDR3 reads CASSPGSEETQYF. The CDR3 nucleotides read TGTGCCAGCAGCCCGGGATCCGAGGAGACCCAGTACTTC.

The chain combines TRBV10-3 with TRBJ2-5, with TRBD1 identical over 10 bases. The V gene end was trimmed by 1 base and the J gene end by 5 bases; junction bases not matched to a gene: 1. The germline gives CDR1 ENHRY, CDR2 SYGVKD. This CDR3 region has 14 residues. In DNA, the CDR3 is TGTGCCATCAGTGAGTGGGGACAGGGGGAGACCCAGTACTTC. This sequence encodes CAISEWGQGETQYF.

The chain has TRBV5-1 and TRBJ2-7; 9 bases align to TRBD1. With V trimmed by 5 bases and J by 3 bases, 9 bases remained unmatched. This CDR3 has 15 residues. Germline lookup yields CDR1 SGHRS and CDR2 YFSETQ. CDR3 sequence (DNA): TGCGCCAGCAGACTAAGGACAGGGGACTACTACGAGCAGTACTTC. Its translation is CASRLRTGDYYEQYF. The full variable domain, completed using reference TRBV5-1 and TRBJ2-7, is KAGVTQTPRYLIKTRGQQVTLSCSPISGHRSVSWYQQTPGQGLQFLFEYFSETQRNKGNFPGRFSGRQFSNSRSEMNVSTLELGDSALYLCASRLRTGDYYEQYFGPGTRLTVT.

This sequence joins TRBV5-1 and TRBJ1-4, with 7 positions matching TRBD1. Germline CDR1 and CDR2: SGHRS and YFSETQ. This CDR3 comprises 14 residues. V gave up 4 bases and J gave up 8 bases; unmatched junction bases: 8. CDR3 protein: CASSPGQEGEKLFF. The CDR3 DNA sequence: TGCGCCAGCAGCCCCGGACAGGAGGGAGAAAAACTGTTTTTT. The whole variable domain, filled in from reference TRBV5-1 and TRBJ1-4, reads KAGVTQTPRYLIKTRGQQVTLSCSPISGHRSVSWYQQTPGQGLQFLFEYFSETQRNKGNFPGRFSGRQFSNSRSEMNVSTLELGDSALYLCASSPGQEGEKLFFGSGTQLSVL.

The chain uses TRBV11-3 and TRBJ1-5; D unresolved. In germline, CDR1 is SGHNT, CDR2 YENEEA. The V end was cut by 5 bases, the J end by 6 bases, with 11 bases between. The CDR3 is 13 amino acids. This chain's CDR3 is CASSTLNGQPQHF. CDR3 DNA sequence: TGTGCCAGCAGCACCCTGAACGGTCAGCCCCAGCATTTT.

The chain combines TRBV6-4 with TRBJ1-2; weak D call: TRBD1 (6 bases). The V and J ends lost 10 bases and 3 bases respectively, with 12 bases between them. This CDR3 contains 12 residues. Germline V gene lookup returns CDR1 MRHNA and CDR2 SNTAGT. The CDR3 DNA reads TGTGCCATTACAGGGACCGACTATGGCTACACCTTC. It codes for CAITGTDYGYTF.

The chain has TRBV5-1 and TRBJ2-3; 8 nucleotides agree with TRBD1. The CDR3 is 16 amino acids. Germline trimming cut 4 bases from V and 2 bases from J; bases unmatched to any gene: 9. The germline gives CDR1 SGHRS, CDR2 YFSETQ. CDR3 DNA: TGCGCCAGCAGCCTCGGACAGGGTAAATACACAGATACGCAGTATTTT. Protein: CASSLGQGKYTDTQYF.

J is TRBJ2-2 and V is TRBV15; D not certain. CDR3 length: 11 residues. Trimming removed 2 bases at V and 6 bases at J, with 1 base between. Germline V lookup: CDR1 LNHNV, CDR2 YYDKDF (reference sequence). The CDR3 DNA reads TGTGCCACCAGCAGACCCGGGGAGCTGTTTTTT. This gives the protein CATSRPGELFF.

The chain carries TRBV11-2 and TRBJ1-1, with TRBD1 matching 8 bases. The germline V gene encodes CDR1 SGHAT and CDR2 FQNNGV. The V gene end was trimmed by 5 bases and the J gene end by 0 bases; junction bases not matched to a gene: 8. The CDR3 has 16 residues. The CDR3 loop reads CASSLGTGIMNTEAFF. CDR3 bases: TGTGCCAGCAGCCTCGGGACAGGTATCATGAACACTGAAGCTTTCTTT.

V gene TRBV5-4 combines with J gene TRBJ2-5; 10 positions agree with TRBD2. The CDR3 runs 16 residues. Germline values: CDR1 SGHNT, CDR2 YYREEE (reference sequence). V lost 0 bases and J lost 4; bases outside the gene matches: 6. CDR3 protein: CASSLESGRAPETQYF. The DNA of the CDR3 is TGTGCCAGCAGCTTGGAGAGCGGGAGGGCCCCAGAGACCCAGTACTTC.

V is TRBV5-1 and J is TRBJ1-5; 7 positions agree with TRBD1. Losses at the gene ends were 0 bases for V and 5 bases for J; bases not matched to a gene: 2. This CDR3 has 14 amino acids. Germline V gene data show CDR1 as SGHRS and CDR2 as YFSETQ. CDR3 loop: CASSLGQGHQPQHF. CDR3 nucleotides: TGCGCCAGCAGCTTGGGACAGGGCCATCAGCCCCAGCATTTT. The entire variable domain, with the rest obtained from reference TRBV5-1 and TRBJ1-5, is as follows: KAGVTQTPRYLIKTRGQQVTLSCSPISGHRSVSWYQQTPGQGLQFLFEYFSETQRNKGNFPGRFSGRQFSNSRSEMNVSTLELGDSALYLCASSLGQGHQPQHFGDGTRLSIL.

This clone was observed a single time. The V and J genes are TRBV9 and TRBJ2-1, with D possibly matching TRBD1 (8 bases). The germline V gene encodes CDR1 SGDLS and CDR2 YYNGEE. The CDR3 runs 16 residues. The ends were cut back, 4 bases at V and 4 bases at J, with 18 bases in the middle. DNA of the CDR3: TGTGCCAGCAGCCAGGGGGCGGGGGACTCGTACAATGAGCAGTTCTTC. This gives the protein CASSQGAGDSYNEQFF.

This sequence joins TRBV28 and TRBJ1-2; D is perhaps TRBD1 (5 bases). Trimming left V 8 bases short and J 4 bases short, with 8 bases between. This CDR3 comprises 11 residues. The germline CDR1 and CDR2 sequences are MDHEN and SYDVKM. The CDR3 spells CASGASYGYTF. The CDR3 nucleotides are TGTGCCAGCGGGGCCTCCTATGGCTACACCTTC.

V is TRBV4-2 and J is TRBJ1-1; perhaps TRBD1 as D (5 bases). Trimming took 8 bases from V and 8 from J, leaving 21 bases between them. Germline values: CDR1 LGHNA, CDR2 YNFKEQ. The CDR3 totals 14 residues. The CDR3 protein is CASGWEGPSPEAFF. DNA for the CDR3: TGTGCCAGCGGGTGGGAGGGACCTTCTCCAGAAGCTTTCTTT.